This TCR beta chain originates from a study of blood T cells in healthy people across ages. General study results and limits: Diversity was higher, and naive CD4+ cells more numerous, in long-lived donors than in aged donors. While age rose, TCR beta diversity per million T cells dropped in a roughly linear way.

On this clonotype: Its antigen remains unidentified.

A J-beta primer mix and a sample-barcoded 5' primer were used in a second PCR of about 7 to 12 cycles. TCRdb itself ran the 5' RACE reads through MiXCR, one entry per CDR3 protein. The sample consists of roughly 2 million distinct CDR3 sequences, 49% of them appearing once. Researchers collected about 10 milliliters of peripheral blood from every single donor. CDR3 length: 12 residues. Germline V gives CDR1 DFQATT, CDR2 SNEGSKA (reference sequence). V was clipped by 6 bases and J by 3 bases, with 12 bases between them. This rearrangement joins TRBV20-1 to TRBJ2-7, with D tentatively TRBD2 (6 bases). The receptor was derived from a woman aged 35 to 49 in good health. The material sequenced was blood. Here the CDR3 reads CSARWGDYEQYF. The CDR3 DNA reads TGCAGTGCCCGATGGGGGGACTACGAGCAGTACTTC.